Below are 27 T cell receptor beta chains sequenced from a single sample in a study of T cell responses to AZD1222 COVID-19 vaccine. TCRdb's copy holds only in-frame clones and misses some; the assay was immunoSEQ multiplex PCR. The sample holds 100,000 to 150,000 clones; about nine tenths are singletons and the top ten take about 1.2%. This sample comprised peripheral blood, obtained on day 0 of AZD1222 vaccination. These receptors were collected from an adult in good health.

The chain employs TRBV5-4 and TRBJ1-6; D is undetermined. Germline V lookup: CDR1 SGHNT, CDR2 YYREEE (reference sequence). The CDR3 extends over 15 amino acids. The germline V and J ends were trimmed by 5 bases and 6 bases, with 15 bases remaining between them. The CDR3 nucleotides are TGTGCCAGCAGTCTCTCAATGGACCTTAATTCACCCCTCCACTTT. It encodes CASSLSMDLNSPLHF.

This sequence joins TRBV4-1 and TRBJ1-1; D ambiguous. There are 14 residues in the CDR3. V was shortened by 2 bases and J by 3 bases, with 10 bases between the two germline ends. Germline CDR1 and CDR2: MGHRA and YSYEKL. The CDR3, as DNA: TGCGCCAGCAGCCAACTTCCGAGGGACACTGAAGCTTTCTTT. This codes for CASSQLPRDTEAFF.

The genes are TRBV18 and TRBJ1-1, with 11 bases aligning to TRBD1. V trimming: 8 bases; J trimming: 1 base; junction bases outside the gene matches: 3. The germline CDR1 and CDR2 sequences are KGHSH and LQKENI. The CDR3 runs to 14 residues. The DNA of the CDR3 is TGTGCCAGCGGTGGACAGGGGGCGAACACTGAAGCTTTCTTT. This translates into CASGGQGANTEAFF.

This clone was detected a few times. CDR3 protein: CSVTGSYGYTF. As DNA, the CDR3 is TGCAGTGTGACGGGCAGCTATGGCTACACCTTC. The V gene is TRBV20-1, the J gene TRBJ1-2; D gene unclear. Germline assignment: CDR1 DFQATT and CDR2 SNEGSKA (reference sequence). The CDR3 contains 11 residues. The ends were cut back, 7 bases at V and 4 bases at J, with 10 bases in the middle.

This chain joins TRBV4-1 and TRBJ1-1, with TRBD1 as a possible D gene (6 bases). Germline V gene sequence: CDR1 MGHRA, CDR2 YSYEKL. V was clipped by 3 bases and J by 3 bases, with 11 bases between them. This CDR3 comprises 14 residues. CDR3 coding DNA: TGCGCCAGCAGCCAGTCCAACAGGGACACTGAAGCTTTCTTT. Translating it yields CASSQSNRDTEAFF.

The gene calls are TRBV2 and TRBJ2-1, with D uncertain. V lost 7 bases and J 10 bases, leaving 14 bases between the germline ends. The germline V gene encodes CDR1 SNHLY and CDR2 FYNNEI. The CDR3 covers 12 residues. This chain's CDR3 is CASTLGSLEQFF. The CDR3 coding sequence is TGTGCCAGCACGCTCGGGTCCCTAGAGCAGTTCTTC.

This clone turned up a few times. The chain combines TRBV4-1 with TRBJ1-3; D call uncertain. CDR3 length: 13 residues. The V and J ends lost 1 base and 10 bases respectively, with 11 bases between them. Germline CDR1 reads MGHRA; CDR2 reads YSYEKL. The CDR3 bases are TGCGCCAGCAGCCAAGCGAGGGTTGAAACCATATATTTT. It yields the protein CASSQARVETIYF.

This rearrangement joins TRBV5-4 to TRBJ2-5; 8 positions match TRBD1. Losses at the gene ends were 0 bases for V and 5 bases for J; bases not matched to a gene: 12. In germline, CDR1 is SGHNT, CDR2 YYREEE (reference sequence). CDR3 length: 17 residues. This chain's CDR3 is CASSLGQGRSFAETQYF. The CDR3, as DNA: TGTGCCAGCAGCTTGGGACAGGGGAGGTCATTTGCGGAGACCCAGTACTTC.

The chain uses TRBV6-5 and TRBJ2-5; D assignment may be TRBD1 or TRBD2 (5 bases each). The V gene's germline CDR1 is MNHEY and CDR2 SVGAGI. There are 15 residues in the CDR3. The V end was cut by 4 bases, the J end by 1 base, with 13 bases between. CDR3 DNA sequence: TGTGCCAGCAGTTTTGGGGACGGAACCCAAGAGACCCAGTACTTC. It codes for CASSFGDGTQETQYF.

The chain uses TRBV11-2 and TRBJ1-1, with unresolved D. Trimming left V 5 bases short and J 1 base short, with 11 bases between. Germline V gene sequence: CDR1 SGHAT, CDR2 FQNNGV. The CDR3 sequence is 14 residues long. The CDR3 sequence is CASSPILGNTEAFF. The CDR3, as DNA: TGTGCCAGCAGCCCCATTCTAGGGAACACTGAAGCTTTCTTT. The whole variable domain, remainder taken from reference TRBV11-2 and TRBJ1-1, is EAGVAQSPRYKIIEKRQSVAFWCNPISGHATLYWYQQILGQGPKLLIQFQNNGVVDDSQLPKDRFSAERLKGVDSTLKIQPAKLEDSAVYLCASSPILGNTEAFFGQGTRLTVV.

There are a few counts of this clone. V gene TRBV25-1 combines with J gene TRBJ1-1; D unclear. The CDR3 is made up of 13 amino acids. Trimming removed 5 bases from V and 5 bases from J, with 12 bases in between. From germline, CDR1 is MGHDK and CDR2 SYGVNS. In DNA, the CDR3 is TGTGCCAGCAGTATTGGGAGTCGGACTGAAGCTTTCTTT. Translated, it gives CASSIGSRTEAFF. The entire variable domain, with the rest obtained from reference TRBV25-1 and TRBJ1-1, is as follows: EADIYQTPRYLVIGTGKKITLECSQTMGHDKMYWYQQDPGMELHLIHYSYGVNSTEKGDLSSESTVSRIRTEHFPLTLESARPSHTSQYLCASSIGSRTEAFFGQGTRLTVV.

The V call is TRBV11-2, the J call TRBJ2-2; 9 positions match TRBD1. Germline V lookup: CDR1 SGHAT, CDR2 FQNNGV. The CDR3 contains 17 residues. V gave up 5 bases and J gave up 4 bases; unmatched junction bases: 11. CDR3 residues: CASSDLAGTGITGELFF. The CDR3 DNA is TGTGCCAGCAGCGACCTAGCCGGGACAGGGATCACCGGGGAGCTGTTTTTT. The full variable domain, with the rest looked up from reference TRBV11-2 and TRBJ2-2, is EAGVAQSPRYKIIEKRQSVAFWCNPISGHATLYWYQQILGQGPKLLIQFQNNGVVDDSQLPKDRFSAERLKGVDSTLKIQPAKLEDSAVYLCASSDLAGTGITGELFFGEGSRLTVL.

V usage is TRBV2 and J usage is TRBJ1-1; TRBD1 is a possible D gene (5 bases). CDR1 and CDR2 from the germline V gene are SNHLY and FYNNEI. The ends were cut back, 7 bases at V and 3 bases at J, with 30 bases in the middle. The CDR3 spans 19 residues. The CDR3 is CASTRNGPQFLTGDTEAFF. CDR3 DNA: TGTGCCAGCACCAGAAACGGACCCCAGTTCCTTACGGGGGACACTGAAGCTTTCTTT.

J is TRBJ1-1 and V is TRBV2; a weak D match, TRBD1 (6 bases). V lost 7 bases, J lost 4 bases, and 13 bases lay in between. The CDR3 length is 13 residues. From germline, CDR1 is SNHLY and CDR2 FYNNEI. The CDR3 nucleotides read TGTGCCAGCAACCCCGACAGGAGCACTGAAGCTTTCTTT. Translation: CASNPDRSTEAFF. Filled out from reference TRBV2 and TRBJ1-1, the complete variable domain reads EPEVTQTPSHQVTQMGQEVILRCVPISNHLYFYWYRQILGQKVEFLVSFYNNEISEKSEIFDDQFSVERPDGSNFTLKIRSTKLEDSAMYFCASNPDRSTEAFFGQGTRLTVV.

This clone was seen only once. The chain combines TRBV18 with TRBJ1-3; D call uncertain. Germline values: CDR1 KGHSH, CDR2 LQKENI. This CDR3 contains 14 residues. The germline V and J ends were trimmed by 2 bases and 4 bases, with 9 bases remaining between them. The DNA for the CDR3 is TGTGCCAGCTCACCAGGGGTCAAGGGAAACACCATATATTTT. Its protein product is CASSPGVKGNTIYF.

This clone was seen once. CDR3 protein: CASGLVLNSYIQKGDQPQHF. The CDR3 nucleotides read TGTGCTAGTGGTTTGGTGCTAAATTCCTACATACAAAAGGGGGATCAGCCCCAGCATTTT. The chain carries TRBV12-5 and TRBJ1-5, with D tentatively TRBD1 (6 bases). The CDR3 covers 20 residues. Per germline, CDR1 LGHNT and CDR2 FRNRAP. V lost 0 bases to trimming and J lost 5 bases, with 26 bases between them.

The chain recombines TRBV29-1 with TRBJ1-5; the match to TRBD1 covers 9 bases. V gave up 4 bases and J gave up 4 bases; unmatched junction bases: 5. This CDR3 comprises 14 residues. The germline V gene encodes CDR1 SQVTM and CDR2 ANQGSEA. The CDR3 coding sequence is TGCAGCGTTGGGGCGACAGGGGGGAATCAGCCCCAGCATTTT. This gives the protein CSVGATGGNQPQHF.

This clone was counted once. The V gene is TRBV5-1, the J gene TRBJ1-2; no definite D call. CDR3 length: 12 amino acids. Deletions cut 0 bases from V and 3 bases from J, with 3 bases between. Germline V gene data show CDR1 as SGHRS and CDR2 as YFSETQ. CDR3 bases: TGCGCCAGCAGCTTGGCTGACTATGGCTACACCTTC. This codes for CASSLADYGYTF.

This clone has more than one count but fewer than ten. CDR3: CASSKWGPNTEAFF. CDR3 bases: TGTGCCAGTAGTAAATGGGGGCCGAACACTGAAGCTTTCTTT. This rearrangement joins TRBV19 to TRBJ1-1; D is perhaps TRBD1 (6 bases). Germline V gives CDR1 LNHDA, CDR2 SQIVND (reference sequence). CDR3 length equals 14 residues. With 4 bases removed from V and 1 base from J, the gap between germline ends came to 10 bases.

The rearrangement uses TRBV3-1 (or the pseudogene TRBV3-2) and TRBJ2-7, with D perhaps TRBD1 (6 bases). The CDR3 length is 13 residues. The germline V and J ends were trimmed by 2 bases and 3 bases, with 8 bases remaining between them. Germline V gene sequence: CDR1 LGHDT, CDR2 YNNKEL (reference sequence). The CDR3: CASSQTGYYEQYF. In DNA form, the CDR3 reads TGTGCCAGCAGCCAAACAGGGTACTACGAGCAGTACTTC.

V gene TRBV2 combines with J gene TRBJ2-2; 10 nucleotides line up with TRBD1. The V gene's germline CDR1 is SNHLY and CDR2 FYNNEI. This CDR3 is 15 amino acids long. The trim removed 7 bases at V and 4 bases at J, leaving 6 bases unmatched. CDR3: CASIEDRGGTGELFF. For the CDR3, the DNA is TGTGCCAGCATCGAGGACAGGGGGGGCACCGGGGAGCTGTTTTTT. Combining the CDR3 with reference TRBV2 and TRBJ2-2 gives the whole variable domain EPEVTQTPSHQVTQMGQEVILRCVPISNHLYFYWYRQILGQKVEFLVSFYNNEISEKSEIFDDQFSVERPDGSNFTLKIRSTKLEDSAMYFCASIEDRGGTGELFFGEGSRLTVL.

This chain joins TRBV18 and TRBJ2-5; maybe TRBD1 (5 bases). This CDR3 contains 12 residues. Trimming pared 2 bases from V and 5 bases from J, leaving 6 bases between. Germline loops: CDR1 KGHSH, CDR2 LQKENI. The DNA for the CDR3 is TGTGCCAGCTCACCAAAGGGGGAGACCCAGTACTTC. It codes for CASSPKGETQYF.

The V gene is TRBV19, the J gene TRBJ1-3; D gene unclear. CDR3 length equals 16 residues. Trimming left V 5 bases short and J 0 bases short, with 14 bases between. The germline CDR1 and CDR2 sequences are LNHDA and SQIVND (reference sequence). The CDR3 region is CASSPTVLRSGNTIYF. The CDR3 DNA follows: TGTGCCAGTAGTCCAACAGTTCTCCGCTCTGGAAACACCATATATTTT.

This CDR3 is CASSPYSGYNQPQHF. The DNA for the CDR3 is TGTGCCAGCAGTCCCTATTCAGGATACAATCAGCCCCAGCATTTT. The gene calls are TRBV27 and TRBJ1-5, with D unresolved. Germline loops: CDR1 MNHEY, CDR2 SMNVEV (reference sequence). Trimming cost V 5 bases and J 3 bases, with 14 bases left between them. The CDR3 is 15 amino acids.

The V call is TRBV4-2, the J call TRBJ1-2, with D unresolved. The germline gives CDR1 LGHNA, CDR2 YNFKEQ. V lost 4 bases and J 2 bases, leaving 11 bases between the germline ends. The CDR3 contains 14 residues. The chain's CDR3 is CASSPVEANYGYTF. CDR3 DNA sequence: TGTGCCAGCAGCCCCGTAGAGGCGAACTATGGCTACACCTTC.

This chain joins TRBV19 and TRBJ1-4, with D unclear. This CDR3 has 14 amino acids. V lost 3 bases and J 0 bases, leaving 5 bases between the germline ends. Germline CDR1 and CDR2: LNHDA and SQIVND (reference sequence). The CDR3 loop reads CASSMSPTNEKLFF. CDR3 nucleotides: TGTGCCAGTAGTATGAGCCCAACTAATGAAAAACTGTTTTTT.

The V call is TRBV2, the J call TRBJ1-1; perhaps TRBD1 as D (6 bases). Germline V gene data show CDR1 as SNHLY and CDR2 as FYNNEI. V was pared by 4 bases and J by 2 bases, with 14 bases between. This CDR3 is 15 amino acids long. The CDR3: CASSVSGEGNTEAFF. CDR3 nucleotides: TGTGCCAGCAGTGTGTCAGGGGAGGGAAACACTGAAGCTTTCTTT.